A single sample gave rise to the 17 T cell receptor beta chains below, sequenced in a study of Ad26.COV2.S vaccination and SARS-CoV-2 variants. Sequenced by immunoSEQ multiplex PCR; TCRdb stores in-frame clones only, minus some. The sample lists approximately 480,000 clones; 87% were seen once. Treatment reported: some 20 received Ad26.COV2.S at low or high dose, single or two shots; roughly five received placebo; per-sample allocation not given. Day 63 after the first vaccine or placebo injection was the time point for sampling. The starting material was peripheral blood, obtained in a trial of Ad26.COV2.S vaccine versus placebo. These receptors originate from a person aged 18-60 years who received the Ad26.COV2.S COVID-19 vaccine or a placebo.

V gene TRBV7-2 combines with J gene TRBJ2-1, with 10 bases aligning to TRBD2. This CDR3 is built from 15 residues. Per germline, CDR1 SGHTA and CDR2 FQGNSA. The ends lost 2 bases at V and 6 bases at J; junction bases unmatched: 4. CDR3 DNA sequence: TGTGCCAGCAGCTTATCAGCGGGAGGGTTCAATGAGCAGTTCTTC. Translation gives CASSLSAGGFNEQFF.

The CDR3: CASSSGGTWANVLTF. The CDR3 DNA is TGTGCCAGCAGTTCAGGGGGAACTTGGGCCAACGTCCTGACTTTC. The chain couples TRBV6-2 or TRBV6-3 to TRBJ2-6; TRBD1 aligns across 7 bases. The junction had 5 bases not matched to a gene; V was cut back by 4 bases and J by 5 bases. CDR1 and CDR2 (germline): MNHEY, SVGEGT. CDR3 length: 15 amino acids.

The chain recombines TRBV30 with TRBJ2-3, with 12 bases identical to TRBD1. The CDR3 spans 15 residues. V lost 5 bases to trimming and J lost 8 bases; unmatched junction nucleotides: 11. Germline values: CDR1 GTSNPN, CDR2 SVGIG (reference sequence). The CDR3 region is CAWVPGQGALGTQYF. CDR3 bases: TGTGCCTGGGTACCGGGACAGGGGGCGTTGGGTACGCAGTATTTT.

V is TRBV28 and J is TRBJ1-1, with D uncertain. Trimming took 6 bases from V and 4 from J, leaving 15 bases between them. Germline loops: CDR1 MDHEN, CDR2 SYDVKM. This CDR3 is built from 14 residues. CDR3 bases: TGTGCCAGCAGCCCCGCTGGCGCGGTCACTGAAGCTTTCTTT. It encodes CASSPAGAVTEAFF. The full variable domain, completed using reference TRBV28 and TRBJ1-1, is DVKVTQSSRYLVKRTGEKVFLECVQDMDHENMFWYRQDPGLGLRLIYFSYDVKMKEKGDIPEGYSVSREKKERFSLILESASTNQTSMYLCASSPAGAVTEAFFGQGTRLTVV.

The chain carries TRBV5-1 and TRBJ1-2, with D uncertain. The CDR3 length is 12 residues. V lost 0 bases to trimming and J lost 7 bases, with 7 bases between them. Germline values: CDR1 SGHRS, CDR2 YFSETQ. The CDR3 loop is CASSLGESGYTF. The DNA for the CDR3 is TGCGCCAGCAGCTTGGGGGAGAGTGGCTACACCTTC.

This chain uses TRBV14 with TRBJ2-5; D gene ambiguous. In germline, CDR1 is SGHDN, CDR2 FVKESK. Trimming stripped 4 bases from V and 5 bases from J, with 14 bases between. The CDR3 length is 14 residues. Written as DNA, the CDR3 is TGTGCCAGCAGCCCCCGGGCATTCCAGGAGACCCAGTACTTC. As protein: CASSPRAFQETQYF. Full variable domain (remainder filled in from reference TRBV14 and TRBJ2-5): EAGVTQFPSHSVIEKGQTVTLRCDPISGHDNLYWYRRVMGKEIKFLLHFVKESKQDESGMPNNRFLAERTGGTYSTLKVQPAELEDSGVYFCASSPRAFQETQYFGPGTRLLVL.

The rearrangement links TRBV4-2 to TRBJ2-2; 8 bases are shared with TRBD2. V gave up 4 bases and J gave up 5 bases; unmatched junction bases: 6. Germline values: CDR1 LGHNA, CDR2 YNFKEQ. The CDR3 covers 15 residues. The CDR3 reads CASSPREVVTGELFF. In DNA, the CDR3 is TGTGCCAGCAGCCCGCGGGAGGTGGTTACCGGGGAGCTGTTTTTT.

The chain joins TRBV11-2 to TRBJ2-7, with D possibly TRBD2 on 5 matching bases. Germline V gene sequence: CDR1 SGHAT, CDR2 FQNNGV. The CDR3 totals 14 residues. V was trimmed by 1 base and J by 0 bases, leaving 7 bases between them. For the CDR3, the DNA is TGTGCCAGCAGCTTAGTTGGGAGCTCCTACGAGCAGTACTTC. Translated: CASSLVGSSYEQYF.

This rearrangement joins TRBV27 to TRBJ2-7, with 8 bases lining up with TRBD2. In germline, CDR1 is MNHEY, CDR2 SMNVEV (reference sequence). This CDR3 spans 14 amino acids. V was clipped by 6 bases and J by 4 bases; unmatched bases: 8. Written as DNA, the CDR3 is TGTGCCAGCAGATCCCCCCGACTAGCGTACGAGCAGTACTTC. Translated, it gives CASRSPRLAYEQYF.

V usage is TRBV5-1 and J usage is TRBJ1-6, with D possibly TRBD1 on 6 matching bases. V was clipped by 0 bases and J by 3 bases, with 7 bases between them. The CDR3 has 15 residues. Germline loops: CDR1 SGHRS, CDR2 YFSETQ. The DNA of the CDR3 is TGCGCCAGCAGCTTGGCAGGGGACTATAATTCACCCCTCCACTTT. It specifies CASSLAGDYNSPLHF.

CDR3 loop: CASIGRTSGRAGTDTQYF. CDR3 nucleotide sequence: TGTGCCAGTATAGGTAGGACTAGCGGGAGGGCCGGCACAGATACGCAGTATTTT. This rearrangement joins TRBV19 to TRBJ2-3; TRBD2 matches 15 bases. The germline V gene encodes CDR1 LNHDA and CDR2 SQIVND (reference sequence). CDR3 length: 18 residues. The junction had 9 bases not matched to a gene; V was cut back by 7 bases and J by 1 base.

On this clone itself: The junction does not match germline at one end; this may be a read error. The genes are TRBV5-1 and TRBJ2-5; 7 positions match TRBD1. Germline CDR1 is SGHRS and CDR2 is YFSETQ. CDR3 length equals 14 residues. The CDR3 is CASSLDRPLETQYF. CDR3 DNA sequence: TGCGCCAGCAGTTTGGACAGGCCCTTGGAGACCCAGTACTTC. Combining the CDR3 with reference TRBV5-1 and TRBJ2-5 gives the whole variable domain KAGVTQTPRYLIKTRGQQVTLSCSPISGHRSVSWYQQTPGQGLQFLFEYFSETQRNKGNFPGRFSGRQFSNSRSEMNVSTLELGDSALYLCASSLDRPLETQYFGPGTRLLVL.

The V call is TRBV6-5, the J call TRBJ2-7, with 7 bases identical to TRBD2. The CDR3 spans 13 residues. Germline CDR1 is MNHEY and CDR2 is SVGAGI. The ends lost 6 bases at V and 0 bases at J; junction bases unmatched: 2. The CDR3 DNA follows: TGTGCCAGCAGCACTAGCGCCTCCTACGAGCAGTACTTC. Translating it yields CASSTSASYEQYF.

The chain has TRBV6-1 and TRBJ1-5, with D tentatively TRBD1 (5 bases). The ends were cut back, 0 bases at V and 7 bases at J, with 10 bases in the middle. This CDR3 has 14 residues. The V gene's germline CDR1 is MNHNS and CDR2 SASEGT. CDR3 loop: CASSEARGTQPQHF. DNA of the CDR3: TGTGCCAGCAGTGAAGCTAGGGGAACCCAGCCCCAGCATTTT.

The chain uses TRBV2 and TRBJ2-1, with TRBD2 identical over 8 bases. The CDR3 extends over 15 amino acids. V shed 8 bases, J shed 5 bases, and the junction held 11 bases outside the gene matches. Germline CDR1 reads SNHLY; CDR2 reads FYNNEI. The CDR3 loop is CASRRGVAGNNEQFF. The CDR3 nucleotides are TGTGCCAGCCGACGGGGGGTAGCGGGAAACAATGAGCAGTTCTTC.

The chain combines TRBV11-2 with TRBJ2-2; no definite D call. This CDR3 is built from 15 residues. V lost 5 bases, J lost 1 base, and 11 bases lay in between. Per germline, CDR1 SGHAT and CDR2 FQNNGV. The CDR3 sequence is CASSHLDGNTGELFF. The CDR3 DNA sequence: TGTGCCAGCAGCCACCTGGACGGGAACACCGGGGAGCTGTTTTTT.

The chain uses TRBV2 and TRBJ2-1; no clear D. The V gene lost 6 bases and the J gene lost 13 bases, with 19 bases spanning the gap. In germline, CDR1 is SNHLY, CDR2 FYNNEI. The CDR3 contains 13 residues. CDR3 in amino acids: CASRPKEASAQFF. DNA for the CDR3: TGTGCCAGCAGACCCAAAGAGGCTTCGGCTCAGTTCTTC. The full variable domain, with the rest looked up from reference TRBV2 and TRBJ2-1, is EPEVTQTPSHQVTQMGQEVILRCVPISNHLYFYWYRQILGQKVEFLVSFYNNEISEKSEIFDDQFSVERPDGSNFTLKIRSTKLEDSAMYFCASRPKEASAQFFGPGTRLTVL.